The source of this TCR beta chain is a study of cytomegalovirus exposure and HLA in healthy donors. This clone was found a few times. This CDR3 is built from 12 residues. Germline values: CDR1 SGHDT, CDR2 YYEEEE. V lost 0 bases to trimming and J lost 3 bases, with 3 bases between them. 13 Jbeta primers and 60 Vbeta primers were used for the PCR. Clones were sequenced by immunoSEQ multiplex PCR, and TCRdb holds only the in-frame ones, with some missing. In the table there are more than 80,000 clones, approximately 64% of which are singletons. The TCR comes from a man aged 55 to 70 in good health and CMV-seronegative. The sequencing input was PBMCs. V gene TRBV5-6 combines with J gene TRBJ1-1; unclear D gene. CDR3 loop: CASSLAYTEAFF. The CDR3 DNA is TGTGCCAGCAGCTTGGCATACACTGAAGCTTTCTTT.